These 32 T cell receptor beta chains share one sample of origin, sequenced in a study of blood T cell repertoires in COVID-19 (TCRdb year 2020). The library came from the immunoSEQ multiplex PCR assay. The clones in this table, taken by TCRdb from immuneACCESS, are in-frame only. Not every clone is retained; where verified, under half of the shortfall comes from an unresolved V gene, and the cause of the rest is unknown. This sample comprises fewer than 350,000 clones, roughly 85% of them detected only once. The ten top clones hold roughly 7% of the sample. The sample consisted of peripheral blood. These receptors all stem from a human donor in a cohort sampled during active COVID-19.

Here the CDR3 reads CASSRYAGQGKGCYTF. CDR3 coding DNA: TGTGCCAGTTCAAGATATGCGGGACAGGGGAAAGGATGCTACACCTTC. The chain couples TRBV21-1 to TRBJ1-2; TRBD1 was called by the table and not checked on the DNA. TRBV21-1 is assigned pseudogene status. This CDR3 has 16 residues.

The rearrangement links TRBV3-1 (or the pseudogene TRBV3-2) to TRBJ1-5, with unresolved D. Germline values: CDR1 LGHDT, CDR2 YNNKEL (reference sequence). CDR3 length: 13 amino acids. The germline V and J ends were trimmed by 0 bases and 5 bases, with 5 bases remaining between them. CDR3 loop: CASSQERDQPQHF. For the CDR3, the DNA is TGTGCCAGCAGCCAAGAGAGGGATCAGCCCCAGCATTTT.

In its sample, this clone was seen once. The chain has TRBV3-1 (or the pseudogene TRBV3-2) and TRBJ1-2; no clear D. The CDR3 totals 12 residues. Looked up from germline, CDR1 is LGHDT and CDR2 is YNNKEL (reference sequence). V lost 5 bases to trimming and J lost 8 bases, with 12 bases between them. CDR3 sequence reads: CASSTTAAGYTF. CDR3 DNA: TGTGCCAGCAGCACCACTGCCGCAGGCTACACCTTC.

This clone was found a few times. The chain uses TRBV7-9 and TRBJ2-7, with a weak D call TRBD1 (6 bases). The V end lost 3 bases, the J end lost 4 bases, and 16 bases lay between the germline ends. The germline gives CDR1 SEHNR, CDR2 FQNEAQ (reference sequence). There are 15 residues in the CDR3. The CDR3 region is CASSFPETGLYEQYF. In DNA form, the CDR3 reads TGTGCCAGCAGCTTCCCCGAGACAGGCCTATACGAGCAGTACTTC. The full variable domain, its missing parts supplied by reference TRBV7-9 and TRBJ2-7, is DTGVSQNPRHKITKRGQNVTFRCDPISEHNRLYWYRQTLGQGPEFLTYFQNEAQLEKSRLLSDRFSAERPKGSFSTLEIQRTEQGDSAMYLCASSFPETGLYEQYFGPGTRLTVT.

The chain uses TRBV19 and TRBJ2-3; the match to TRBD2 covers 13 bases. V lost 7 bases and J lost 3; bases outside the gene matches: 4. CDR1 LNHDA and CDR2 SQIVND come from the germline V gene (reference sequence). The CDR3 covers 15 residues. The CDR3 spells CASTQTSGGTDTQYF. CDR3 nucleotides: TGTGCCAGTACCCAGACTAGCGGGGGGACAGATACGCAGTATTTT.

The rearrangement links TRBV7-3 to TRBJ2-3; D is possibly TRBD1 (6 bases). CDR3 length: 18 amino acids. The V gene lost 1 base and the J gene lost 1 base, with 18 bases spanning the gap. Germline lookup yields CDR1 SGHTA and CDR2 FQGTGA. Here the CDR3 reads CASSLSGEEGVRTDTQYF. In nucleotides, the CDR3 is TGTGCCAGCAGCTTAAGTGGGGAAGAGGGGGTGCGCACAGATACGCAGTATTTT.

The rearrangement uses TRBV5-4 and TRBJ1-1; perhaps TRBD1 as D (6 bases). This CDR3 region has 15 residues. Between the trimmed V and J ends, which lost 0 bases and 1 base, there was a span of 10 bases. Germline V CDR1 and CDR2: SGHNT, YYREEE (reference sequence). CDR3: CASSLGPGENTEAFF. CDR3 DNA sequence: TGTGCCAGCAGCTTGGGTCCAGGGGAGAACACTGAAGCTTTCTTT. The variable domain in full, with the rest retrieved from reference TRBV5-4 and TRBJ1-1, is ETGVTQSPTHLIKTRGQQVTLRCSSQSGHNTVSWYQQALGQGPQFIFQYYREEENGRGNFPPRFSGLQFPNYSSELNVNALELDDSALYLCASSLGPGENTEAFFGQGTRLTVV.

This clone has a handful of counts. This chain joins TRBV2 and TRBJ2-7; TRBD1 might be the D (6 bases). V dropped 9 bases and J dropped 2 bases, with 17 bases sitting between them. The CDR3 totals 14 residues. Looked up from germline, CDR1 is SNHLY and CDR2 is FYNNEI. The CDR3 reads CARRPATGAYEQYF. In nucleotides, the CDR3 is TGTGCCAGACGCCCCGCGACAGGAGCCTACGAGCAGTACTTC.

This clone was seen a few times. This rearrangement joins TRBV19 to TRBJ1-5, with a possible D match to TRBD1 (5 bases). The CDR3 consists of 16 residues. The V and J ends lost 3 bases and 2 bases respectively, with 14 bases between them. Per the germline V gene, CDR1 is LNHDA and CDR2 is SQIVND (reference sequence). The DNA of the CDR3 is TGTGCCAGTAGTATCGCCTTGGGGCAGGGCAATCAGCCCCAGCATTTT. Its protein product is CASSIALGQGNQPQHF.

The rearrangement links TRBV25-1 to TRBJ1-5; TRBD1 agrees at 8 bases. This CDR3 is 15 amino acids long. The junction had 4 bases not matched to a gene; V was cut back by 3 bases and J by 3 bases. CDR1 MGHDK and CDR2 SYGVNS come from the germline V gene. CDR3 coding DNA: TGTGCCAGCAGTGATGGGACAGGCCTCAATCAGCCCCAGCATTTT. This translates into CASSDGTGLNQPQHF.

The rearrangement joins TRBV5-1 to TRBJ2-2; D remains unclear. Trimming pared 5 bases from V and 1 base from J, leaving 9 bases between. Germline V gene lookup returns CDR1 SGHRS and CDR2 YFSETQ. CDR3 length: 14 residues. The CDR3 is CASSSGQNTGELFF. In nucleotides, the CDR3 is TGCGCCAGCAGTTCCGGTCAGAACACCGGGGAGCTGTTTTTT.

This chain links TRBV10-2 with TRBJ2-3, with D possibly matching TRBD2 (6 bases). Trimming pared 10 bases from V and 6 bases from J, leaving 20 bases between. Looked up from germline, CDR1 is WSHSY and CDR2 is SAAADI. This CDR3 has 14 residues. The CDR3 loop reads CATDRDSEPDTQYF. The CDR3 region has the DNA TGCGCCACCGATCGGGACTCAGAACCTGATACGCAGTATTTT.

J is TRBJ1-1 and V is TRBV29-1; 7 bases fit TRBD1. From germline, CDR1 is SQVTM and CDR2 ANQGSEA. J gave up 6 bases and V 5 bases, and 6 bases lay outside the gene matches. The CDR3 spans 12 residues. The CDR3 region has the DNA TGCAGCGTTCAGCGACAGGGCCCTGAAGCTTTCTTT. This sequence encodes CSVQRQGPEAFF.

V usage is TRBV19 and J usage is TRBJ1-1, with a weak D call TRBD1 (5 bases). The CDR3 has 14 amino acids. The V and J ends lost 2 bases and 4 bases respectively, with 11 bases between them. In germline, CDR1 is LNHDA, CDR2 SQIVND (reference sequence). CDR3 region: CASSIKGRITEAFF. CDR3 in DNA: TGTGCCAGTAGTATAAAGGGGCGTATCACTGAAGCTTTCTTT.

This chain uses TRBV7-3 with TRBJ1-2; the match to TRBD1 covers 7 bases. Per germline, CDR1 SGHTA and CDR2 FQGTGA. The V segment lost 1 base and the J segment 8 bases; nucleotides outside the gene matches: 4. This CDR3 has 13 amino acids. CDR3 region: CASSLRAGGGYTF. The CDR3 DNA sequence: TGTGCCAGCAGCTTAAGGGCAGGGGGAGGCTACACCTTC.

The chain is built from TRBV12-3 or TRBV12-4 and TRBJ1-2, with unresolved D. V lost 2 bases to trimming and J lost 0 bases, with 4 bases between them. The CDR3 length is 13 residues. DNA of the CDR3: TGTGCCAGCAGTTTATTAGCTAACTATGGCTACACCTTC. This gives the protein CASSLLANYGYTF.

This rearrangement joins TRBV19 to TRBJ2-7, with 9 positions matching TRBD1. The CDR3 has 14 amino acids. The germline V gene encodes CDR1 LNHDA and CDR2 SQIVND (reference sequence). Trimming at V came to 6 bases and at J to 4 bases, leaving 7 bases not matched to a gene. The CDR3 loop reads CASSKGQGRYEQYF. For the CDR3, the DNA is TGTGCCAGTAGCAAAGGACAGGGGCGTTACGAGCAGTACTTC.

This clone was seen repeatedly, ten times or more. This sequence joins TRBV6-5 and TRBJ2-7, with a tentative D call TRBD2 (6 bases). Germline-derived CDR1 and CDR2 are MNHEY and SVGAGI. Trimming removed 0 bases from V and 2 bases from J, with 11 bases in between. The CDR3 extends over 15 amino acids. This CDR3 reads CASSYSSGSTYEQYF. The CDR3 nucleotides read TGTGCCAGCAGTTACTCGTCCGGGAGTACCTACGAGCAGTACTTC.

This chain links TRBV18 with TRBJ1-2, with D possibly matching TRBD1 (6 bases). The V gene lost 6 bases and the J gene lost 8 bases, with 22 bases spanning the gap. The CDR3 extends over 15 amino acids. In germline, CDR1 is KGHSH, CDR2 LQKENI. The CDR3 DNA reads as TGTGCCAGCTCCCCTTCAGCGGACAGCAGAATGGGCTACACCTTC. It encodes CASSPSADSRMGYTF.

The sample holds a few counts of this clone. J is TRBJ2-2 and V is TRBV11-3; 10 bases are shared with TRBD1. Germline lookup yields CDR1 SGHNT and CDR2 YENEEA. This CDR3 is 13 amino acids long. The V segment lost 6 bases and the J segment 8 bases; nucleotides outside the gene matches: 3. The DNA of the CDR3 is TGTGCCAGCAGGGGACAGGGGCTAGGGGAGCTGTTTTTT. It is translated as CASRGQGLGELFF. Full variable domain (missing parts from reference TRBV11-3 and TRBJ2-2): EAGVVQSPRYKIIEKKQPVAFWCNPISGHNTLYWYLQNLGQGPELLIRYENEEAVDDSQLPKDRFSAERLKGVDSTLKIQPAELGDSAVYLCASRGQGLGELFFGEGSRLTVL.

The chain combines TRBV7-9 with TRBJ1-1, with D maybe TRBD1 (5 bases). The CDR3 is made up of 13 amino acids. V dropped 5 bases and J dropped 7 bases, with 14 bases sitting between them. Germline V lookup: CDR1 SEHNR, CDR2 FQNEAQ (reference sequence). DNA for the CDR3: TGTGCCAGCAGCGGGGGGAAGGTGGATGAAGCTTTCTTT. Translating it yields CASSGGKVDEAFF.

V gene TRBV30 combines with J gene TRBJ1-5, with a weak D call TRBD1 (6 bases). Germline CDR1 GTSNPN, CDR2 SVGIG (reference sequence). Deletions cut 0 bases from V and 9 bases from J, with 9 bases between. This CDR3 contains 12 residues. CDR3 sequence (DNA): TGTGCCTGGAGTGTGTCACAGGGGCCCCAGCATTTT. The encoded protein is CAWSVSQGPQHF.

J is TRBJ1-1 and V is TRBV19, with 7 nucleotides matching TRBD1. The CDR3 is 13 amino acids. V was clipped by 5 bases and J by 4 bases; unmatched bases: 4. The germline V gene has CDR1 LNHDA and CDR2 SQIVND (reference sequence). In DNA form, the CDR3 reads TGTGCCAGTAGTGTTGGGACAGCCACTGAAGCTTTCTTT. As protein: CASSVGTATEAFF.

The CDR3 nucleotides read TGTGCCAGCAGCTTATCACAGACACTGAACACCGGGGAGCTGTTTTTT. Translated, it gives CASSLSQTLNTGELFF. V and J are TRBV7-2 and TRBJ2-2; D gene uncertain. The CDR3 runs 16 residues. Between the trimmed V and J ends, which lost 2 bases and 1 base, there was a span of 11 bases. Germline CDR1 SGHTA, CDR2 FQGNSA.

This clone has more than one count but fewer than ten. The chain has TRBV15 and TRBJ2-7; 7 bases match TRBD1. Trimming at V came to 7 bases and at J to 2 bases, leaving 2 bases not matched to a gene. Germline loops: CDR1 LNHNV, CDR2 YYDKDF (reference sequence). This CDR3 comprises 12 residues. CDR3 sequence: CATTDRTYEQYF. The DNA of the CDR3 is TGTGCCACCACGGACAGGACCTACGAGCAGTACTTC.

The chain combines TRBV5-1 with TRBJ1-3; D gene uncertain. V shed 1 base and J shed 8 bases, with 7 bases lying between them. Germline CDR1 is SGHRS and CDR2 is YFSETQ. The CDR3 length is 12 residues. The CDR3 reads CASSLKGDTIYF. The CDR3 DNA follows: TGCGCCAGCAGCTTGAAGGGAGACACCATATATTTT.

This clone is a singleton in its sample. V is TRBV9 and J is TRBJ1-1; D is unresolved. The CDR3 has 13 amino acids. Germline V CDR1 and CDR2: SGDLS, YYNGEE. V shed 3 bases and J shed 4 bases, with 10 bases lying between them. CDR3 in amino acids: CASSARRATEAFF. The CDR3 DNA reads TGTGCCAGCAGCGCCCGCCGAGCCACTGAAGCTTTCTTT.

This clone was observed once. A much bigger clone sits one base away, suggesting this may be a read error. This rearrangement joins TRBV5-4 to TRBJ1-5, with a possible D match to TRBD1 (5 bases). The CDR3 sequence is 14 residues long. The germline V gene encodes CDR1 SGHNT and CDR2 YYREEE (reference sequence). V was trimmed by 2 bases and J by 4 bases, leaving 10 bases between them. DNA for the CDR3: TGTGCCAGCAGCTTCGGGGGGGTGAATCAGCCCCAGCATTTT. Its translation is CASSFGGVNQPQHF.

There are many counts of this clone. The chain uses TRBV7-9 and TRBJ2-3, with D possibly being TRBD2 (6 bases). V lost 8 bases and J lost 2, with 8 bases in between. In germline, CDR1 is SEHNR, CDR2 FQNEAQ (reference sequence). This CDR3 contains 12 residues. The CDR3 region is CASGGTTDTQYF. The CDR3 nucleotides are TGTGCCAGCGGGGGGACCACAGATACGCAGTATTTT.

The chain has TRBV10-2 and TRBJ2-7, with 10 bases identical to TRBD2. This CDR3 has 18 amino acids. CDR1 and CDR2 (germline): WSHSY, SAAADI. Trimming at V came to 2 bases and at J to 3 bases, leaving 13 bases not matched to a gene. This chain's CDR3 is CASSEREVAGGNNYEQYF. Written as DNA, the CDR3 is TGCGCCAGCAGTGAGCGGGAGGTAGCGGGGGGCAATAACTACGAGCAGTACTTC.

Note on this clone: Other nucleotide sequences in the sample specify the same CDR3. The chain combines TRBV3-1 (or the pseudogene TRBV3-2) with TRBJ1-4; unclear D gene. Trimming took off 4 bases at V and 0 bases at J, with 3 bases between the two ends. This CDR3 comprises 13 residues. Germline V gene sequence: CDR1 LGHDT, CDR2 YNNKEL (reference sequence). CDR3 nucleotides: TGTGCCAGCAGCCTAGCAACTAATGAAAAACTGTTTTTT. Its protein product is CASSLATNEKLFF.

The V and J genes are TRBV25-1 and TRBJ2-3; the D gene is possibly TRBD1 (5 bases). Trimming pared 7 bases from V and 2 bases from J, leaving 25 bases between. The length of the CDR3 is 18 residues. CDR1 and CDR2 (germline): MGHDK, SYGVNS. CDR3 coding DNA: TGTGCCAGCAACGGACCCCCGCAGACAGAAGGACACACAGATACGCAGTATTTT. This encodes CASNGPPQTEGHTDTQYF.